The 13 T cell receptor beta chains given below trace back to one sample, sequenced in a study of vaccination and CD4 T cells after COVID-19. Their antigen targets remain unknown. The Oncomine TCR Beta short-read assay was applied to DNA of cultured CD4+ T cells. TCRdb recomputed calls from the PCR reads with MiXCR, one row per CDR3 protein. Of about 20,000 distinct CDR3 sequences in the sample, roughly two thirds were seen once. As to treatment: approximately 9-day PBMC culture with coronavirus spike peptide pools or control peptides (ViraFEST assay). Sequencing used CD4+ T cells from blood, cultured in vitro. Source of these receptors: a human donor who had recovered from COVID-19.

The V gene is TRBV5-1, the J gene TRBJ2-2; D uncertain. The CDR3 runs to 15 residues. The ends were cut back, 2 bases at V and 5 bases at J, with 13 bases in the middle. Germline V CDR1 and CDR2: SGHRS, YFSETQ. This CDR3 is CASSFFTARTGELFF. The CDR3 coding sequence is TGCGCCAGCAGCTTCTTCACAGCCCGGACCGGGGAGCTGTTTTTT. The complete variable domain, with remaining parts taken from reference TRBV5-1 and TRBJ2-2, reads KAGVTQTPRYLIKTRGQQVTLSCSPISGHRSVSWYQQTPGQGLQFLFEYFSETQRNKGNFPGRFSGRQFSNSRSEMNVSTLELGDSALYLCASSFFTARTGELFFGEGSRLTVL.

The chain joins TRBV19 to TRBJ1-2; 8 nucleotides line up with TRBD1. The trim removed 7 bases at V and 4 bases at J, leaving 2 bases unmatched. The CDR3 totals 12 residues. Germline V gives CDR1 LNHDA, CDR2 SQIVND (reference sequence). The CDR3 bases are TGTGCCAGTACCGACAGGGGCTATGGCTACACCTTC. Translated, it gives CASTDRGYGYTF. The full variable domain, completed using reference TRBV19 and TRBJ1-2, is DGGITQSPKYLFRKEGQNVTLSCEQNLNHDAMYWYRQDPGQGLRLIYYSQIVNDFQKGDIAEGYSVSREKKESFPLTVTSAQKNPTAFYLCASTDRGYGYTFGSGTRLTVV.

The CDR3 loop reads CASSQDPPRTGRVNGYTF. CDR3 bases: TGCGCCAGCAGCCAAGACCCCCCCAGGACAGGGCGGGTGAATGGCTACACCTTC. This chain links TRBV4-3 with TRBJ1-2, with 8 bases aligning to TRBD1. The junction had 15 bases not matched to a gene; V was cut back by 0 bases and J by 6 bases. This CDR3 contains 18 residues. Germline-derived CDR1 and CDR2 are LGHNA and YSLEER.

This chain joins TRBV20-1 and TRBJ1-5, with D perhaps TRBD1 (5 bases). Per germline, CDR1 DFQATT and CDR2 SNEGSKA (reference sequence). The CDR3 consists of 15 residues. Deletions cut 6 bases from V and 0 bases from J, with 15 bases between. The CDR3 DNA reads TGCAGTGCGACCCCAGGGCCGTTTAGCAATCAGCCCCAGCATTTT. Translated, it gives CSATPGPFSNQPQHF.

The chain links TRBV30 to TRBJ1-2, with D possibly matching TRBD1 (5 bases). CDR3 length: 13 residues. The V end lost 6 bases, the J end lost 6 bases, and 17 bases lay between the germline ends. Germline CDR1 GTSNPN, CDR2 SVGIG (reference sequence). CDR3 sequence: CACLRGGTDGYTF. The CDR3 region has the DNA TGTGCCTGCCTGCGGGGGGGTACGGATGGCTACACCTTC.

The J gene is TRBJ1-4, the V gene TRBV15; possible D gene TRBD1, 6 bases. Germline V lookup: CDR1 LNHNV, CDR2 YYDKDF (reference sequence). V lost 3 bases to trimming and J lost 5 bases, with 10 bases between them. The CDR3 consists of 14 residues. The CDR3 DNA is TGTGCCACCAGCAGTATTGGACAGAATGAAAAACTGTTTTTT. It translates to CATSSIGQNEKLFF.

V is TRBV6-5 and J is TRBJ2-7; TRBD1 might be the D (5 bases). The CDR3 is 13 residues long. Germline V gene lookup returns CDR1 MNHEY and CDR2 SVGAGI. Between the trimmed V and J ends, which lost 2 bases and 2 bases, there was a span of 7 bases. The CDR3 reads CASSYQGTYEQYF. CDR3 coding DNA: TGTGCCAGCAGTTACCAGGGAACCTACGAGCAGTACTTC.

This chain links TRBV20-1 with TRBJ1-5, with 7 bases lining up with TRBD1. Germline assignment: CDR1 DFQATT and CDR2 SNEGSKA (reference sequence). This CDR3 region has 14 residues. The V segment lost 6 bases and the J segment 1 base; nucleotides outside the gene matches: 6. The CDR3 DNA sequence: TGCAGTGCCACCCGACAGGGAAGCAATCAGCCCCAGCATTTT. Translated, it gives CSATRQGSNQPQHF.

This clonotype was picked up one time. The V gene is TRBV7-9, the J gene TRBJ1-1; D unresolved. V was clipped by 8 bases and J by 6 bases, with 19 bases between them. In germline, CDR1 is SEHNR, CDR2 FQNEAQ (reference sequence). The CDR3 sequence is 14 residues long. In DNA, the CDR3 is TGTGCCAGCCGCCACGCGGGAGGTGGGGCTGAAGCTTTCTTT. This gives the protein CASRHAGGGAEAFF.

The rearrangement links TRBV20-1 to TRBJ1-3; a weak D match, TRBD1 (5 bases). In germline, CDR1 is DFQATT, CDR2 SNEGSKA (reference sequence). The CDR3 runs to 16 residues. Trimming stripped 4 bases from V and 2 bases from J, with 18 bases between. The CDR3 sequence: CSANLRGSGTGNTIYF. The CDR3 DNA follows: TGCAGTGCTAACCTCAGAGGCTCAGGGACTGGAAACACCATATATTTT.

V usage is TRBV7-2 and J usage is TRBJ2-5; D unclear. V was clipped by 5 bases and J by 0 bases, with 4 bases between them. From germline, CDR1 is SGHTA and CDR2 FQGNSA. This CDR3 comprises 12 residues. CDR3 nucleotide sequence: TGTGCCAGCAGCCAATACCAAGAGACCCAGTACTTC. Protein sequence: CASSQYQETQYF. Supplemented by reference TRBV7-2 and TRBJ2-5, the full variable domain reads GAGVSQSPSNKVTEKGKDVELRCDPISGHTALYWYRQSLGQGLEFLIYFQGNSAPDKSGLPSDRFSAERTGGSVSTLTIQRTQQEDSAVYLCASSQYQETQYFGPGTRLLVL.

In this sample, this clonotype is medium-sized. The V and J genes are TRBV7-9 and TRBJ2-5, with TRBD1 matching 7 bases. V lost 4 bases and J lost 2; bases outside the gene matches: 4. Germline lookup yields CDR1 SEHNR and CDR2 FQNEAQ (reference sequence). The CDR3 runs to 14 residues. CDR3: CASSSGQPQETQYF. The CDR3 DNA sequence: TGTGCCAGCAGCTCGGGACAGCCACAAGAGACCCAGTACTTC.

The J gene is TRBJ2-6, the V gene TRBV28; the D is unclear. V lost 9 bases, J lost 2 bases, and 5 bases lay in between. CDR3 length: 12 amino acids. Germline CDR1 MDHEN, CDR2 SYDVKM. The CDR3 protein is CASNTGANVLTF. CDR3 nucleotide sequence: TGTGCCAGTAACACTGGGGCCAACGTCCTGACTTTC.